This T cell receptor (beta chain) was sequenced for a study of cytomegalovirus exposure and HLA in healthy donors. The germline gives CDR1 SEHNR, CDR2 FQNEAQ (reference sequence). CDR3 size: 13 residues. Trimming shortened V by 4 bases and J by 11 bases, and 14 bases separated the two germline ends. Only in-frame clones appear in the TCRdb table, and some are missing; sequencing was by immunoSEQ multiplex PCR. The sample carries 70,000 or so clones, less than 95% recorded once. The sequence was collected from a woman between 18 and 30 years old in good health and CMV-seropositive. The V call is TRBV7-9, the J call TRBJ1-4; D perhaps matches TRBD1 (6 bases). The sample taken for sequencing was PBMCs. CDR3 amino acids: CASSSFDRQKLFF. In DNA, the CDR3 is TGTGCCAGCAGCTCTTTTGACAGGCAGAAACTGTTTTTT.